The source of this TCR beta chain is a study of blood T cell repertoires in COVID-19. Looking at the study overall: T cells, B-cell-depleted T cells, or PBMCs supplied cDNA or gDNA.

Only in-frame clones appear in the TCRdb table, and some are missing; sequencing was by immunoSEQ multiplex PCR. The data contain fewer than 200,000 clones, around four fifths of them singletons. Membership in each cohort depended on participant-reported clinical history. This CDR3 has 15 residues. V was trimmed by 5 bases and J by 2 bases, leaving 15 bases between them. Germline lookup yields CDR1 SGHVS and CDR2 FQNEAQ. Sequencing was done on a sample of PBMCs or T cells enriched from blood (not recorded which). The clonotype comes from a woman aged 45-60 years in a cohort exposed to, infected with or recovered from COVID-19 (not recorded which). V gene TRBV7-8 combines with J gene TRBJ1-1; tentatively, D is TRBD1 (6 bases). In DNA form, the CDR3 reads TGTGCCAGCAGCAAGGGACACGAGCTAAACACTGAAGCTTTCTTT. Protein product: CASSKGHELNTEAFF.